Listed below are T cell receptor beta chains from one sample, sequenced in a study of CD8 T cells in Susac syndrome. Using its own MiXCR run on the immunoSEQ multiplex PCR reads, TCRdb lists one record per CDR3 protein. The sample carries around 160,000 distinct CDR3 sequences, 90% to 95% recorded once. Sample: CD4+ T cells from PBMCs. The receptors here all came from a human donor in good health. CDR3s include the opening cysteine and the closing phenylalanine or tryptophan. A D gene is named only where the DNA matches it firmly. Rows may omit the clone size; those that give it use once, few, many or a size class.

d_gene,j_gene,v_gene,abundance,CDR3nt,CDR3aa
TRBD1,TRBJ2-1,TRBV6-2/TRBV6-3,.,TGTGCCAGCAGTGCCAGGACAGGGGAGAATGAGCAGTTCTTC,CASSARTGENEQFF
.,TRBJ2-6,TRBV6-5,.,TGTGCCAGCAGTTACCGGGTAGCCTCTGGGGCCAACGTCCTGACTTTC,CASSYRVASGANVLTF
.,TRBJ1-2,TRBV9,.,TGTGCCAGCAGCGCAACGGACGGCCGCCCAGGCTACACCTTC,CASSATDGRPGYTF
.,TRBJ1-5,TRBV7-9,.,TGTGCCAGCAGCTTAGATGAGAATCAGCCCCAGCATTTT,CASSLDENQPQHF
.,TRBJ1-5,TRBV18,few,TGTGCCAGCTCGAGACAGGTCAATCAGCCCCAGCATTTT,CASSRQVNQPQHF
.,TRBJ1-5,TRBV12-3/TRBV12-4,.,TGTGCCACCAACAGGGGCAATCAGCCCCAGCATTTT,CATNRGNQPQHF
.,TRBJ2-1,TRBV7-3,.,TGTGCCAGCAGCTTAGCCAACAGGGCGGGCAATGAGCAGTTCTTC,CASSLANRAGNEQFF
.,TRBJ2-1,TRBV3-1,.,TGTGCCAGCAGCCAAGGTGGTGAGCAGTTCTTC,CASSQGGEQFF
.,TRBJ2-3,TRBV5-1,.,TGCGCCAGCAGCGCCTCACTAGTTTCCACCACAGATACGCAGTATTTT,CASSASLVSTTDTQYF
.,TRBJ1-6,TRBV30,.,TGTGCTCGGGCGGTGTCGACCCTCCTAAATTCACCCCTCCACTTT,CARAVSTLLNSPLHF
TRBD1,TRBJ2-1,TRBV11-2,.,TGTGCCAGCAGACGGACAGGGTCCAATGAGCAGTTCTTC,CASRRTGSNEQFF
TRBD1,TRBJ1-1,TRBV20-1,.,TGCAGTGCTAGAGACCCGGGACAGGGAGCCACTGAAGCTTTCTTT,CSARDPGQGATEAFF
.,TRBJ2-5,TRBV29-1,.,TGCACCAATAGGGGTGAGGGGAGCCAAGAGACCCAGTACTTC,CTNRGEGSQETQYF
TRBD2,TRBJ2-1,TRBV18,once,TGTGCCAGCTCACGCGGGGGTGAGCAGTTCTTC,CASSRGGEQFF
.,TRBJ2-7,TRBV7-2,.,TGTGCCAGCAGCTTAGTATCGTCGGGGAACGAGCAGTACTTC,CASSLVSSGNEQYF
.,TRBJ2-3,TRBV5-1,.,TGCGCCAGCAGCTTACGGCAGACCACAGATACGCAGTATTTT,CASSLRQTTDTQYF
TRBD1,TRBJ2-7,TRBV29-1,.,TGCAGCGTTGAAACATCACAGGGGCGTTCCTGGGAGCAGTACTTC,CSVETSQGRSWEQYF
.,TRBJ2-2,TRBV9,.,TGTGCCAGCAGCGTAGGAATGGGGCGCGTCGCCGGGGAGCTGTTTTTT,CASSVGMGRVAGELFF
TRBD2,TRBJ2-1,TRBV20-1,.,TGCAGTGCTAGAGATTCGAGGACGGGGGGATACAATGAGCAGTTCTTC,CSARDSRTGGYNEQFF
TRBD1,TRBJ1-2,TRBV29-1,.,TGCAGCGTTGCCCCCCACCTTCGGACAGGGGAAGCGGACACCTTC,CSVAPHLRTGEADTF
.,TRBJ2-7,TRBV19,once,TGTGCCAGTACCGTTCTAGCGGACAGGGTCCACTACGAGCAGTACTTC,CASTVLADRVHYEQYF
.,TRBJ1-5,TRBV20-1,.,TGCAGTGCTAGAGACGTCAGGGAGACCCTCGGTAGCAATCAGCCCCAGCATTTT,CSARDVRETLGSNQPQHF
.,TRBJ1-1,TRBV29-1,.,TGCAGCGTTGAACCGGGGAACACTGAAGCTTTCTTT,CSVEPGNTEAFF